These 13 T cell receptor beta chains were sequenced from one sample in a study of CD8 T cells in Susac syndrome. The authors reverse transcribed roughly 0.45 to 1 ug RNA with random hexamers. TCRdb reprocessed the immunoSEQ multiplex PCR reads via MiXCR and lists one record per CDR3 protein. The sample lists about 180,000 distinct CDR3 sequences; around 94% were seen once. Sample: CD4+ T cells from PBMCs. The receptor source for this set is a human donor with Susac syndrome.

V gene TRBV7-2 combines with J gene TRBJ1-5, with a possible D match to TRBD1 (5 bases). The CDR3 covers 14 residues. The V gene lost 0 bases and the J gene lost 3 bases, with 6 bases spanning the gap. Per germline, CDR1 SGHTA and CDR2 FQGNSA. CDR3 sequence reads: CASSLARDNQPQHF. Here the CDR3 DNA reads TGTGCCAGCAGCTTAGCCAGGGACAATCAGCCCCAGCATTTT.

This clonotype appeared a few times. The chain couples TRBV29-1 to TRBJ2-7; no clear D. CDR3 length: 12 residues. The ends were cut back, 6 bases at V and 2 bases at J, with 11 bases in the middle. The V gene's germline CDR1 is SQVTM and CDR2 ANQGSEA. The DNA for the CDR3 is TGCAGCGTGGGCAAGGTCGCCTACGAGCAGTACTTC. As protein: CSVGKVAYEQYF.

The CDR3 spells CASSFSRGAQETQYF. The CDR3 bases are TGTGCCAGCAGTTTCTCGCGGGGGGCTCAAGAGACCCAGTACTTC. This chain connects TRBV12-3 or TRBV12-4 to TRBJ2-5; TRBD2 aligns across 8 bases. The length of the CDR3 is 15 residues. With 3 bases clipped from V and 2 bases from J, the junction kept 5 bases outside the gene matches.

The V and J genes are TRBV14 and TRBJ1-1; no firm D call. The V gene lost 2 bases and the J gene lost 4 bases, with 8 bases spanning the gap. The CDR3 runs 13 residues. Germline loops: CDR1 SGHDN, CDR2 FVKESK. The CDR3 protein is CASSQSKRTEAFF. DNA for the CDR3: TGTGCCAGCAGCCAATCCAAGCGCACTGAAGCTTTCTTT.

The V call is TRBV6-1, the J call TRBJ2-7; 7 bases align to TRBD1. The CDR3 consists of 16 residues. The V and J ends lost 5 bases and 7 bases, in that order; junction bases with no gene match: 17. Germline V CDR1 and CDR2: MNHNS, SASEGT. The chain's CDR3 is CASSQYRDSRSREQYF. CDR3 sequence (DNA): TGTGCCAGCAGTCAATACCGGGACAGCCGATCGCGTGAGCAGTACTTC.

The chain uses TRBV4-1 and TRBJ1-4; D may be TRBD1 (5 bases). V was shortened by 0 bases and J by 4 bases, with 12 bases between the two germline ends. CDR3 length equals 16 residues. The germline V gene encodes CDR1 MGHRA and CDR2 YSYEKL. CDR3 residues: CASSQDSWGVNEKLFF. For the CDR3, the DNA is TGCGCCAGCAGCCAAGATTCATGGGGGGTTAATGAAAAACTGTTTTTT.

The V and J genes are TRBV7-2 and TRBJ2-3, with D hard to call. CDR3 length: 12 amino acids. V was trimmed by 5 bases and J by 3 bases, leaving 6 bases between them. Germline V gene sequence: CDR1 SGHTA, CDR2 FQGNSA. The DNA of the CDR3 is TGTGCCAGCAGCCGACTTACAGATACGCAGTATTTT. As protein: CASSRLTDTQYF.

The gene calls are TRBV18 and TRBJ2-1, with TRBD2 matching 12 bases. Trimming removed 4 bases from V and 9 bases from J; junction bases left unmatched: 7. Germline CDR1 KGHSH, CDR2 LQKENI. The CDR3 has 15 residues. The CDR3 DNA follows: TGTGCCAGCTCACAACGGACTAGCGGGGCCTTTGAGCAGTTCTTC. This encodes CASSQRTSGAFEQFF. Together with reference TRBV18 and TRBJ2-1, the CDR3 gives the full variable domain: NAGVMQNPRHLVRRRGQEARLRCSPMKGHSHVYWYRQLPEEGLKFMVYLQKENIIDESGMPKERFSAEFPKEGPSILRIQQVVRGDSAAYFCASSQRTSGAFEQFFGPGTRLTVL.

This chain links TRBV28 with TRBJ1-2, with no clear D. This CDR3 region has 12 residues. Trimming left V 3 bases short and J 6 bases short, with 8 bases between. Germline values: CDR1 MDHEN, CDR2 SYDVKM. Written as DNA, the CDR3 is TGTGCCAGCAGTTTCGTCCGGGATGGCTACACCTTC. It encodes CASSFVRDGYTF.

The gene calls are TRBV20-1 and TRBJ2-1; 12 positions match TRBD2. Germline CDR1 DFQATT, CDR2 SNEGSKA (reference sequence). The V segment lost 0 bases and the J segment 10 bases; nucleotides outside the gene matches: 10. The CDR3 runs to 16 residues. The CDR3 nucleotides are TGCAGTGCTAGAGACCCTAGCGGGAGGGCCCCTCGCGAGCAGTTCTTC. Translating gives CSARDPSGRAPREQFF.

As DNA, the CDR3 is TGTGCCAGCAGTTTTTGGGCAGGGTTGAACACTGAAGCTTTCTTT. As protein: CASSFWAGLNTEAFF. This chain links TRBV12-3 or TRBV12-4 with TRBJ1-1, with D possibly matching TRBD1 (5 bases). The CDR3 runs 15 residues. Trimming took off 3 bases at V and 0 bases at J, with 11 bases between the two ends.

The chain uses TRBV18 and TRBJ1-1, with 7 bases aligning to TRBD1. V was clipped by 3 bases and J by 10 bases; unmatched bases: 5. Germline V lookup: CDR1 KGHSH, CDR2 LQKENI. The CDR3 has 12 residues. The CDR3 loop is CASSPLAGGAFF. As DNA, the CDR3 is TGTGCCAGCTCACCGTTAGCAGGGGGAGCTTTCTTT.

This chain connects TRBV3-1 to TRBJ2-1; D possibly corresponds to TRBD1 (5 bases). There are 15 residues in the CDR3. Germline CDR1 LGHDT, CDR2 YNNKEL (reference sequence). The V and J ends lost 1 base and 9 bases respectively, with 16 bases between them. The CDR3 is CASSQGQFGRSEQFF. CDR3 sequence (DNA): TGTGCCAGCAGCCAAGGACAGTTCGGGCGTAGTGAGCAGTTCTTC.